What follows are 5 T cell receptor beta chains derived from one specimen sequenced in a study of blood T cell repertoires in COVID-19. The protocol was immunoSEQ multiplex PCR, while the TCRdb copy is restricted to in-frame clones and leaves out a portion. Among 150,000 to 200,000 clones listed, 65% to 85% were seen once. The sample comprised peripheral blood. These receptors were taken from a man aged 60 to 69 with active or convalescent COVID-19.

The chain has TRBV4-3 and TRBJ2-3; D is perhaps TRBD2 (5 bases). V gave up 4 bases and J gave up 7 bases, with 6 bases separating them. CDR3 size: 11 residues. Germline lookup yields CDR1 LGHNA and CDR2 YSLEER. The DNA for the CDR3 is TGCGCCAGCAGCCGGGAGAATACGCAGTATTTT. Translation gives CASSRENTQYF.

This clone was seen only a few times. This chain uses TRBV23-1 with TRBJ2-7; no clear D gene. TRBV23-1 is filed as an ORF, its function uncertain. Trimming removed 3 bases from V and 4 bases from J, with 13 bases in between. CDR3 size: 14 residues. The CDR3 DNA sequence: TGCGCCAGCAGTCATCTAGTGAGAGGTTACGAGCAGTACTTC. Protein product: CASSHLVRGYEQYF.

This sequence joins TRBV5-1 and TRBJ2-7; tentatively, D is TRBD1 (5 bases). Trimming shortened V by 6 bases and J by 3 bases, and 19 bases separated the two germline ends. CDR1 SGHRS and CDR2 YFSETQ come from the germline V gene. The CDR3 loop spans 15 amino acids. CDR3 sequence: CASIFPTEKDYEQYF. CDR3 coding DNA: TGCGCCAGCATTTTTCCGACAGAGAAAGACTACGAGCAGTACTTC.

The rearrangement uses TRBV29-1 and TRBJ1-6; a possible D gene is TRBD1 (5 bases). Trimming stripped 7 bases from V and 10 bases from J, with 17 bases between. Per the germline V gene, CDR1 is SQVTM and CDR2 is ANQGSEA. The CDR3 has 13 residues. CDR3 nucleotides: TGCAGCGCCACTTTGGGGCCTGGATCACCCCTCCACTTT. This translates into CSATLGPGSPLHF.

The J gene is TRBJ1-2, the V gene TRBV2; D not certain. V was pared by 3 bases and J by 4 bases, with 12 bases between. Germline V lookup: CDR1 SNHLY, CDR2 FYNNEI. There are 14 residues in the CDR3. CDR3 residues: CASSEDSTAYGYTF. CDR3 in DNA: TGTGCCAGCAGTGAGGATTCCACAGCCTATGGCTACACCTTC.